The 21 T cell receptor beta chains reported below all come from one sample, sequenced in a study of shared clonotypes between healthy human individuals. CD45RO negativity and positive selection for CCR7 defined naive CD8 cells, a population that excluded terminally differentiated effector memory CD45RA+ cells. Profiled with immunoSEQ multiplex PCR; TCRdb holds only in-frame clones, not every one. The sample lists about 2 million clones, over 85% occurring once. The sample comprised naive CD8+ T cells sorted from blood. The receptors were gathered from a man younger than 30 in good health.

This sequence joins TRBV30 and TRBJ1-1; D is possibly TRBD1 (6 bases). The germline V gene encodes CDR1 GTSNPN and CDR2 SVGIG (reference sequence). CDR3 size: 11 residues. V dropped 7 bases and J dropped 7 bases, with 13 bases sitting between them. CDR3 region: CASGQSDEAFF. In DNA, the CDR3 is TGTGCCTCCGGACAGTCCGATGAAGCTTTCTTT.

The chain links TRBV28 to TRBJ2-1, with 8 bases aligning to TRBD2. Germline V CDR1 and CDR2: MDHEN, SYDVKM. CDR3 length: 15 residues. V shed 2 bases, J shed 8 bases, and the junction held 8 bases outside the gene matches. The CDR3 DNA follows: TGTGCCAGCAGTTTAGGAGCGGGGGAGGTCGATGAGCAGTTCTTC. This gives the protein CASSLGAGEVDEQFF.

The chain is built from TRBV4-1 and TRBJ2-7; D possibly corresponds to TRBD2 (5 bases). Trimming removed 4 bases from V and 4 bases from J, with 14 bases in between. Germline V gene lookup returns CDR1 MGHRA and CDR2 YSYEKL. The length of the CDR3 is 14 residues. The CDR3 nucleotides are TGCGCCAGCAGCCCACTGTTGAGGGAGTACGAGCAGTACTTC. Translated: CASSPLLREYEQYF.

This clone was counted only a few times. The chain links TRBV20-1 to TRBJ1-2; D remains ambiguous. Trimming took 6 bases from V and 4 from J, leaving 6 bases between them. Germline V gene sequence: CDR1 DFQATT, CDR2 SNEGSKA (reference sequence). CDR3 size: 10 residues. The CDR3: CSAGSYGYTF. Here the CDR3 DNA reads TGCAGTGCGGGTAGCTATGGCTACACCTTC.

This sequence joins TRBV11-2 and TRBJ2-1; D unresolved. CDR3 length: 13 amino acids. Trimming pared 4 bases from V and 4 bases from J, leaving 8 bases between. From germline, CDR1 is SGHAT and CDR2 FQNNGV. The CDR3 DNA follows: TGTGCCAGCAGCTCCTCAGGTTACAATGAGCAGTTCTTC. Translating gives CASSSSGYNEQFF.

This chain uses TRBV7-8 with TRBJ2-5; D tentatively reads TRBD1 or TRBD2 (6 bases each). CDR1 SGHVS and CDR2 FQNEAQ come from the germline V gene. The length of the CDR3 is 17 residues. V was shortened by 0 bases and J by 0 bases, with 14 bases between the two germline ends. DNA of the CDR3: TGTGCCAGCAGCTTAGCGTGGGGGGCCATGGACCAAGAGACCCAGTACTTC. The encoded protein is CASSLAWGAMDQETQYF.

This sequence joins TRBV29-1 and TRBJ2-3; 7 bases line up with TRBD2. The junction had 8 bases not matched to a gene; V was cut back by 8 bases and J by 0 bases. Per germline, CDR1 SQVTM and CDR2 ANQGSEA. There are 14 residues in the CDR3. CDR3 coding DNA: TGCAGCACCGTAGCGGGTACCAGCACAGATACGCAGTATTTT. It translates to CSTVAGTSTDTQYF.

The chain has TRBV28 and TRBJ2-3, with 10 positions matching TRBD2. The germline CDR1 and CDR2 sequences are MDHEN and SYDVKM. The CDR3 has 15 residues. V dropped 5 bases and J dropped 2; count of bases not matched to a gene: 4. This CDR3 reads CASSHLAGVTDTQYF. Written as DNA, the CDR3 is TGTGCCAGCAGTCATCTAGCGGGGGTCACAGATACGCAGTATTTT.

Of note for this clone: The sample has other DNA sequences that encode this CDR3 too. This chain uses TRBV28 with TRBJ2-7; D is undetermined. Trimming shortened V by 5 bases and J by 1 base, and 15 bases separated the two germline ends. Germline CDR1 and CDR2: MDHEN and SYDVKM. This CDR3 is 15 amino acids long. CDR3 nucleotides: TGTGCCAGCAGTCCACAAGGTGAAGGGTCCTACGAGCAGTACTTC. This encodes CASSPQGEGSYEQYF.

This chain connects TRBV11-2 to TRBJ2-5; D ambiguous. In germline, CDR1 is SGHAT, CDR2 FQNNGV. V dropped 7 bases and J dropped 4 bases, with 16 bases sitting between them. This CDR3 spans 14 amino acids. The CDR3 bases are TGTGCCAGCACTGGGATGGGCCCCCGAGAGACCCAGTACTTC. This translates into CASTGMGPRETQYF.

Worth noting for this clone: Other DNA sequences from this sample encode an identical CDR3 as well. V gene TRBV27 combines with J gene TRBJ1-1, with unresolved D. The V end was cut by 2 bases, the J end by 1 base, with 11 bases between. The CDR3 is 15 amino acids. Germline assignment: CDR1 MNHEY and CDR2 SMNVEV (reference sequence). DNA of the CDR3: TGTGCCAGCAGTTTACTGGGCAGGACGAACACTGAAGCTTTCTTT. Amino acid sequence: CASSLLGRTNTEAFF.

The V and J genes are TRBV13 and TRBJ2-7; 8 positions agree with TRBD2. Germline CDR1 and CDR2: PRHDT and FYEKMQ (reference sequence). J lost 6 bases, V lost 5 bases, and 18 bases had no gene match. This CDR3 comprises 17 residues. Here the CDR3 reads CASSPAGRAGGLGEQYF. Written as DNA, the CDR3 is TGTGCCAGCAGCCCGGCGGGCCGGGCGGGAGGATTGGGCGAGCAGTACTTC.

For the CDR3, the DNA is TGTGCCAGCAGCTTAGAGAACCTAGCGAGCTCCTACAATGAGCAGTTCTTC. It translates to CASSLENLASSYNEQFF. This chain joins TRBV7-9 and TRBJ2-1; a possible D gene is TRBD2 (6 bases). Germline V gene data show CDR1 as SEHNR and CDR2 as FQNEAQ (reference sequence). Trimming left V 1 base short and J 0 bases short, with 13 bases between. There are 17 residues in the CDR3.

Worth noting for this clone: The same CDR3 can be traced to other DNA sequences in this sample. This chain connects TRBV11-2 to TRBJ2-7, with D unresolved. The V and J ends lost 0 bases and 3 bases respectively, with 6 bases between them. Germline CDR1 reads SGHAT; CDR2 reads FQNNGV. This CDR3 region has 13 residues. DNA of the CDR3: TGTGCCAGCAGCTTAGATGACGGCTACGAGCAGTACTTC. Protein sequence: CASSLDDGYEQYF.

The CDR3 sequence is CASSERGSVEQYF. For the CDR3, the DNA is TGCGCCAGCAGTGAGAGGGGGAGCGTCGAGCAGTACTTC. The gene calls are TRBV10-1 and TRBJ2-7; TRBD1 might be the D (6 bases). There are 13 residues in the CDR3. V dropped 2 bases and J dropped 6 bases, with 11 bases sitting between them. Per germline, CDR1 WNHNN and CDR2 SYGVQD (reference sequence).

This clone was detected once. The chain joins TRBV4-3 to TRBJ2-5, with 7 bases aligning to TRBD2. With V trimmed by 4 bases and J by 5 bases, 10 bases remained unmatched. CDR1 and CDR2 from the germline V gene are LGHNA and YSLEER. The CDR3 loop spans 15 amino acids. The CDR3 reads CASSRLLGEGETQYF. CDR3 sequence (DNA): TGCGCCAGCAGCCGCCTCTTGGGGGAGGGCGAGACCCAGTACTTC.

The chain combines TRBV28 with TRBJ1-6, with D perhaps matching TRBD1 (5 bases). V was trimmed by 1 base and J by 10 bases, leaving 11 bases between them. This CDR3 contains 14 residues. The V gene's germline CDR1 is MDHEN and CDR2 SYDVKM. In DNA form, the CDR3 reads TGTGCCAGCAGTTTATACCAGGGACGGTCACCCCTCCACTTT. It specifies CASSLYQGRSPLHF.

The chain has TRBV13 and TRBJ2-3; 7 nucleotides line up with TRBD1. The CDR3 runs to 15 residues. Germline lookup yields CDR1 PRHDT and CDR2 FYEKMQ (reference sequence). V shed 5 bases, J shed 2 bases, and the junction held 7 bases outside the gene matches. CDR3 bases: TGTGCCAGCAGCGCCGGGGACAGAAACACAGATACGCAGTATTTT. This codes for CASSAGDRNTDTQYF.

The chain is built from TRBV7-9 and TRBJ2-7, with TRBD1 matching over 8 bases. The germline V gene has CDR1 SEHNR and CDR2 FQNEAQ (reference sequence). V lost 3 bases to trimming and J lost 5 bases; unmatched junction nucleotides: 9. This CDR3 is 15 amino acids long. This chain's CDR3 is CASSLFSGGRDEQYF. CDR3 coding DNA: TGTGCCAGCAGCTTGTTTTCAGGGGGCCGCGACGAGCAGTACTTC.

The chain recombines TRBV7-9 with TRBJ2-2; the D gene is possibly TRBD2 (5 bases). Germline CDR1 and CDR2: SEHNR and FQNEAQ (reference sequence). The V end lost 5 bases, the J end lost 6 bases, and 16 bases lay between the germline ends. CDR3 size: 15 residues. DNA for the CDR3: TGTGCCAGCAGCCGGTACGGTCCGGAGGCCGGGGAGCTGTTTTTT. Protein sequence: CASSRYGPEAGELFF.

The table lists this clone with a count of one. The chain joins TRBV27 to TRBJ1-1; 8 nucleotides match TRBD1. Losses at the gene ends were 5 bases for V and 7 bases for J; bases not matched to a gene: 15. From germline, CDR1 is MNHEY and CDR2 SMNVEV (reference sequence). The CDR3 is 16 amino acids. The CDR3 sequence is CASSRTGIGWGDEAFF. The CDR3 region has the DNA TGTGCCAGCAGTCGGACAGGGATTGGGTGGGGGGATGAAGCTTTCTTT.